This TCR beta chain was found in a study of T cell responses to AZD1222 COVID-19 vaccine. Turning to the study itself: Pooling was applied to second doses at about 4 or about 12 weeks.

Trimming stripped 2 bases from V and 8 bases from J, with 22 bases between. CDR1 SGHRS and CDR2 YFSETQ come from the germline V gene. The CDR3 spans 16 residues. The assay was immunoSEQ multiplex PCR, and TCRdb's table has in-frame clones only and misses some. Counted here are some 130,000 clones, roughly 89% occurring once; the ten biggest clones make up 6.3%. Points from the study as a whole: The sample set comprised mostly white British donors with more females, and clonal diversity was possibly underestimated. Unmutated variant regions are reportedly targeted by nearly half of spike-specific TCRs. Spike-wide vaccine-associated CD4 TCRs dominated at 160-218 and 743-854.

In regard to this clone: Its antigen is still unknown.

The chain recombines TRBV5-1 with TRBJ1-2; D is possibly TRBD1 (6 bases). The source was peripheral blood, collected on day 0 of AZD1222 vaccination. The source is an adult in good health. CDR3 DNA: TGCGCCAGCAGCTTCGCCGTTACAGGGACCCCGAGGGGCTACACCTTC. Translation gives CASSFAVTGTPRGYTF.